One and the same sample provided the 15 T cell receptor beta chains below, sequenced in a study of beta chain features in type 1 diabetes (dated by TCRdb to 2016 to 2018). The method behind the library was the immunoSEQ multiplex PCR assay. The entire amount of isolated RNA was reverse transcribed using the High Capacity cDNA Reverse Transcription Kit, so the sequenced TCRB transcripts were expressed ones. TCRdb re-hosts the immuneACCESS table, in-frame sequences only. Its copies lack some clones; in the studies checked, an unresolved V gene accounts for under half of them, and the cause for the rest is not known. The sample table holds hundreds of thousands of clones, of which about an eighth were seen once. The ten largest clones add up to around 0.05% of the sample. The sample was naive CD4+ T cells from blood. The cell subset or site label of this sample denotes: true naive CD4+ T cells. These receptors were collected from a woman under 30 in good health.

The table lists this clone with a few counts. The rearrangement uses TRBV27 and TRBJ1-1; D perhaps matches TRBD1 (5 bases). Per germline, CDR1 MNHEY and CDR2 SMNVEV (reference sequence). V lost 2 bases and J lost 1, with 8 bases in between. The CDR3 has 14 residues. CDR3 in DNA: TGTGCCAGCAGTTTACGGGGACCGAACACTGAAGCTTTCTTT. As protein: CASSLRGPNTEAFF.

This clone was seen more than once but under ten times. The chain is built from TRBV19 and TRBJ2-1; D not resolved. This CDR3 is built from 12 residues. V gave up 1 base and J gave up 6 bases, with 4 bases separating them. Germline assignment: CDR1 LNHDA and CDR2 SQIVND (reference sequence). CDR3 loop: CASSIVVNEQFF. CDR3 bases: TGTGCCAGTAGTATAGTGGTCAATGAGCAGTTCTTC.

The gene calls are TRBV27 and TRBJ2-1, with 7 bases that match TRBD2. The junction had 13 bases not matched to a gene; V was cut back by 8 bases and J by 0 bases. Germline V gene data show CDR1 as MNHEY and CDR2 as SMNVEV (reference sequence). CDR3 length: 17 residues. The CDR3 DNA reads as TGTGCCAGCCGCACATGGGATAGCGGGTACTCCTACAATGAGCAGTTCTTC. Protein: CASRTWDSGYSYNEQFF.

There are a few counts of this clone. In nucleotides, the CDR3 is TGTGCCAGTAGTATCGCCAGGAAGGATACGCAGTATTTT. The encoded protein is CASSIARKDTQYF. V and J are TRBV19 and TRBJ2-3; D is uncertain. The CDR3 consists of 13 residues. V was trimmed by 3 bases and J by 6 bases, leaving 10 bases between them. Germline assignment: CDR1 LNHDA and CDR2 SQIVND (reference sequence).

The V and J genes are TRBV7-8 and TRBJ2-5, with 9 bases matching TRBD1. Losses at the gene ends were 5 bases for V and 2 bases for J; bases not matched to a gene: 12. The germline gives CDR1 SGHVS, CDR2 FQNEAQ. The CDR3 contains 17 residues. CDR3 sequence (DNA): TGTGCCAGCAGCCGCACCCGGACAGGGGCGCTGCAAGAGACCCAGTACTTC. Its translation is CASSRTRTGALQETQYF.

J is TRBJ2-7 and V is TRBV28; tentative D call: TRBD2 (7 bases). There are 12 residues in the CDR3. From germline, CDR1 is MDHEN and CDR2 SYDVKM. The CDR3 sequence: CATGGQGYEQYV. The CDR3, as DNA: TGTGCTACGGGGGGCCAGGGTTACGAGCAGTACGTC.

This clone was seen more than once but under ten times. The chain joins TRBV19 to TRBJ2-7, with no clear D. Trimming shortened V by 3 bases and J by 0 bases, and 6 bases separated the two germline ends. Germline V gene lookup returns CDR1 LNHDA and CDR2 SQIVND (reference sequence). The CDR3 contains 13 residues. Here the CDR3 DNA reads TGTGCCAGTAGTATTAAGATCTCCTACGAGCAGTACTTC. Translation gives CASSIKISYEQYF. Variable domain in full (rest from reference TRBV19 and TRBJ2-7): DGGITQSPKYLFRKEGQNVTLSCEQNLNHDAMYWYRQDPGQGLRLIYYSQIVNDFQKGDIAEGYSVSREKKESFPLTVTSAQKNPTAFYLCASSIKISYEQYFGPGTRLTVT.

This clone has more than one count but fewer than ten. The V gene is TRBV28, the J gene TRBJ2-4, with 8 positions matching TRBD2. The CDR3 has 15 amino acids. V shed 3 bases, J shed 8 bases, and the junction held 9 bases outside the gene matches. CDR1 and CDR2 from the germline V gene are MDHEN and SYDVKM. CDR3 bases: TGTGCCAGCAGTTTTATATCGTGGCGGGGGGACATTCAGTACTTC. It specifies CASSFISWRGDIQYF.

The table lists this clone with a few counts. This specimen includes other DNA sequences encoding the same CDR3. V and J are TRBV18 and TRBJ2-1; D uncertain. V was pared by 0 bases and J by 0 bases, with 3 bases between. Germline assignment: CDR1 KGHSH and CDR2 LQKENI. This CDR3 comprises 14 residues. The CDR3 spells CASSPPSSYNEQFF. CDR3 DNA sequence: TGTGCCAGCTCACCACCCAGCTCCTACAATGAGCAGTTCTTC. Drawing the rest from reference TRBV18 and TRBJ2-1, the complete variable domain is NAGVMQNPRHLVRRRGQEARLRCSPMKGHSHVYWYRQLPEEGLKFMVYLQKENIIDESGMPKERFSAEFPKEGPSILRIQQVVRGDSAAYFCASSPPSSYNEQFFGPGTRLTVL.

The genes are TRBV2 and TRBJ1-6; a possible D gene is TRBD1 (6 bases). This CDR3 has 14 amino acids. In germline, CDR1 is SNHLY, CDR2 FYNNEI. V dropped 2 bases and J dropped 7 bases, with 9 bases sitting between them. Written as DNA, the CDR3 is TGTGCCAGCAGTGAAAAGGGGGGGAATTCACCCCTCCACTTT. Protein product: CASSEKGGNSPLHF.

V usage is TRBV27 and J usage is TRBJ1-2, with a tentative D call TRBD1 (5 bases). Germline V gene sequence: CDR1 MNHEY, CDR2 SMNVEV (reference sequence). The CDR3 extends over 14 amino acids. Between the trimmed V and J ends, which lost 5 bases and 7 bases, there was a span of 17 bases. The CDR3 reads CASSAPGKRSGYTF. DNA for the CDR3: TGTGCCAGCAGTGCTCCAGGGAAGAGAAGTGGCTACACCTTC.

The rearrangement uses TRBV29-1 and TRBJ1-1; perhaps TRBD1 as D (6 bases). This CDR3 has 13 residues. The germline V and J ends were trimmed by 6 bases and 2 bases, with 13 bases remaining between them. Germline V lookup: CDR1 SQVTM, CDR2 ANQGSEA. The chain's CDR3 is CSVYRAINTEAFF. CDR3 DNA: TGCAGCGTATACAGGGCTATAAACACTGAAGCTTTCTTT.

This clone was recorded many times. Other DNA sequences from this sample encode an identical CDR3 as well. The chain employs TRBV5-1 and TRBJ2-5, with D uncertain. With 0 bases removed from V and 4 bases from J, the gap between germline ends came to 1 base. The germline V gene encodes CDR1 SGHRS and CDR2 YFSETQ. This CDR3 comprises 11 residues. The CDR3 DNA reads as TGCGCCAGCAGCTTGGTAGAGACCCAGTACTTC. It specifies CASSLVETQYF.

This clone was seen ten or more times. The rearrangement joins TRBV7-2 to TRBJ2-6; TRBD1 aligns across 7 bases. Trimming at V came to 5 bases and at J to 3 bases, leaving 7 bases not matched to a gene. The CDR3 is 16 residues long. The germline gives CDR1 SGHTA, CDR2 FQGNSA. CDR3: CASSRQGSSGANVLTF. The CDR3 DNA sequence: TGTGCCAGCAGCCGACAGGGATCGAGTGGGGCCAACGTCCTGACTTTC.

This clone has only a few counts. J is TRBJ2-3 and V is TRBV14; a weak D match, TRBD2 (5 bases). V lost 5 bases and J lost 0, with 15 bases in between. Germline values: CDR1 SGHDN, CDR2 FVKESK. The CDR3 spans 16 residues. The DNA for the CDR3 is TGTGCCAGCAGCAAACAGCGGTCTACTAGCACAGATACGCAGTATTTT. This sequence encodes CASSKQRSTSTDTQYF.